The next 17 T cell receptor beta chains were all read from a single sample in a study of human T cells and chemical hapten exposure. TCRdb re-analysed the 5' RACE reads in MiXCR, keeping a single row per CDR3 protein. The data hold around 82,000 distinct CDR3 sequences, with 6% to 8.5% observed a single time. Extraction yielded total RNA from whole blood (unfractionated). These TCRs come from a male donor in good health.

The rearrangement uses TRBV7-8 and TRBJ2-1; D might be TRBD1 or TRBD2, each matching 5 bases. This CDR3 is built from 13 residues. V was cut by 5 bases and J by 5 bases, with 10 bases left in between. CDR1 and CDR2 (germline): SGHVS, FQNEAQ. The chain's CDR3 is CASSPGTNNEQFF. In DNA form, the CDR3 reads TGTGCCAGCAGCCCGGGGACCAACAATGAGCAGTTCTTC.

This clonotype has a handful of counts. V and J are TRBV4-2 and TRBJ2-7, with 7 bases fitting TRBD1. The CDR3 loop spans 17 amino acids. J was trimmed by 0 bases and V by 0 bases; bases with no gene match: 8. Germline V gives CDR1 LGHNA, CDR2 YNFKEQ. Written as DNA, the CDR3 is TGTGCCAGCAGCCAAGATTCCCAACAGGGGACCTCCTACGAGCAGTACTTC. It translates to CASSQDSQQGTSYEQYF.

This clonotype was detected many times. The chain recombines TRBV14 with TRBJ2-3, with TRBD1 identical over 7 bases. Germline CDR1 and CDR2: SGHDN and FVKESK. J gave up 7 bases and V 5 bases, and 6 bases lay outside the gene matches. The CDR3 is made up of 13 amino acids. CDR3 protein: CASSYNRGNTQYF. The CDR3 DNA reads as TGTGCCAGCAGCTATAACAGGGGAAATACGCAGTATTTT.

In its sample, this clonotype was seen many times. The chain employs TRBV7-9 and TRBJ1-1; D perhaps matches TRBD1 (5 bases). CDR3 length: 16 amino acids. V lost 5 bases and J lost 3, with 19 bases in between. The germline CDR1 and CDR2 sequences are SEHNR and FQNEAQ (reference sequence). CDR3 nucleotide sequence: TGTGCCAGCAGCCACTTAGAGTCGTGGGGGGACACTGAAGCTTTCTTT. Translated, it gives CASSHLESWGDTEAFF.

This clonotype was recorded a few times. The J gene is TRBJ2-1, the V gene TRBV20-1; D uncertain. CDR1 and CDR2 (germline): DFQATT, SNEGSKA (reference sequence). Trimming left V 5 bases short and J 3 bases short, with 5 bases between. The CDR3 is 11 amino acids. The DNA of the CDR3 is TGCAGTGCTCCCGACTACAATGAGCAGTTCTTC. Translated, it gives CSAPDYNEQFF.

This clonotype was detected ten times or more. The J gene is TRBJ2-3, the V gene TRBV5-6; D gene ambiguous. In germline, CDR1 is SGHDT, CDR2 YYEEEE. Trimming removed 3 bases at V and 1 base at J, with 3 bases between. CDR3 length equals 12 residues. The CDR3 nucleotides read TGTGCCAGCAGCTCCGGCACAGATACGCAGTATTTT. Its protein is CASSSGTDTQYF.

The table lists this clonotype with a few counts. J is TRBJ2-1 and V is TRBV5-4; D is tentatively TRBD1 or TRBD2 (5 bases each). Germline loops: CDR1 SGHNT, CDR2 YYREEE (reference sequence). This CDR3 contains 15 residues. The germline V and J ends were trimmed by 2 bases and 2 bases, with 11 bases remaining between them. This chain's CDR3 is CASSFPGTPYNEQFF. CDR3 sequence (DNA): TGTGCCAGCAGCTTCCCCGGGACCCCCTACAATGAGCAGTTCTTC. Variable domain in full (rest from reference TRBV5-4 and TRBJ2-1): ETGVTQSPTHLIKTRGQQVTLRCSSQSGHNTVSWYQQALGQGPQFIFQYYREEENGRGNFPPRFSGLQFPNYSSELNVNALELDDSALYLCASSFPGTPYNEQFFGPGTRLTVL.

This clonotype was observed a few times. The chain carries TRBV20-1 and TRBJ2-1; 7 bases match TRBD2. This CDR3 has 12 amino acids. Germline CDR1 and CDR2: DFQATT and SNEGSKA (reference sequence). V lost 5 bases, J lost 4 bases, and 2 bases stayed unmatched. The DNA of the CDR3 is TGCAGTGCTGCGGGAGCTTACAATGAGCAGTTCTTC. This translates into CSAAGAYNEQFF.

This chain connects TRBV20-1 to TRBJ2-7, with D possibly TRBD1 on 6 matching bases. V was pared by 3 bases and J by 7 bases, with 13 bases between. The CDR3 runs 12 residues. CDR1 is DFQATT, CDR2 SNEGSKA, per germline (reference sequence). The CDR3 protein is CSASWGRREQYF. In nucleotides, the CDR3 is TGCAGTGCTAGCTGGGGGCGGAGGGAGCAGTACTTC.

This clonotype has a handful of counts. The V and J genes are TRBV5-1 and TRBJ1-2, with D tentatively TRBD1 (6 bases). The germline V gene encodes CDR1 SGHRS and CDR2 YFSETQ. The CDR3 is made up of 13 amino acids. Trimming took off 4 bases at V and 4 bases at J, with 11 bases between the two ends. The CDR3 reads CASSSDRPYGYTF. CDR3 DNA: TGCGCCAGCAGCAGTGACAGGCCCTATGGCTACACCTTC.

This clonotype was seen many times. J is TRBJ2-5 and V is TRBV29-1, with D perhaps being TRBD1 or TRBD2 (6 bases each). Trimming pared 5 bases from V and 2 bases from J, leaving 12 bases between. This CDR3 spans 13 amino acids. CDR1 is SQVTM, CDR2 ANQGSEA, per germline. The CDR3: CSVRGGLQETQYF. CDR3 nucleotides: TGCAGCGTTCGAGGGGGACTGCAAGAGACCCAGTACTTC.

This clonotype was detected a few times. The V call is TRBV2, the J call TRBJ2-6; D not certain. Germline values: CDR1 SNHLY, CDR2 FYNNEI. Between the trimmed V and J ends, which lost 1 base and 1 base, there was a span of 8 bases. CDR3 size: 16 residues. DNA for the CDR3: TGTGCCAGCAGTGAAGGAAGGGTGTCTGGGGCCAACGTCCTGACTTTC. Its protein product is CASSEGRVSGANVLTF.

The sample holds many counts of this clonotype. The V and J genes are TRBV10-3 and TRBJ2-7, with TRBD2 identical over 14 bases. The CDR3 totals 17 residues. Germline trimming cut 4 bases from V and 0 bases from J; bases unmatched to any gene: 5. In germline, CDR1 is ENHRY, CDR2 SYGVKD. The CDR3 loop is CAISAGTSGGSSYEQYF. The CDR3 nucleotides are TGTGCCATCAGTGCAGGGACTAGCGGGGGCAGCTCCTACGAGCAGTACTTC.

Many counts were recorded for this clonotype. The CDR3 DNA sequence: TGTGCCAGCAGCCCATGGGGACTAGCGGGATCAAGGACGCAGTATTTT. This encodes CASSPWGLAGSRTQYF. The gene calls are TRBV7-8 and TRBJ2-3; the match to TRBD2 covers 13 bases. There are 16 residues in the CDR3. V gave up 5 bases and J gave up 9 bases; unmatched junction bases: 11. Germline V lookup: CDR1 SGHVS, CDR2 FQNEAQ.

This clonotype was observed many times. The gene calls are TRBV21-1 and TRBJ2-5. TRBV21-1 is reported as a pseudogene. The CDR3 runs 11 residues. CDR3 loop: CASSIEETQYF. The CDR3, as DNA: TGTGCCAGCAGCATAGAAGAGACCCAGTACTTC.

This clonotype was seen only a few times. In nucleotides, the CDR3 is TGTGCCAGCAGCACTGGGCTAGCGGGAAGAATGCAGTACTTC. Encoded protein: CASSTGLAGRMQYF. This chain connects TRBV11-2 to TRBJ2-7; 9 bases are a match to TRBD2. Germline V gene sequence: CDR1 SGHAT, CDR2 FQNNGV. CDR3 length: 14 amino acids. The J segment lost 9 bases and the V segment lost 5 bases, leaving 11 bases of the junction unmatched.

The chain uses TRBV5-5 and TRBJ2-3, with D uncertain. Germline V gene sequence: CDR1 SGHKS, CDR2 YYEKEE (reference sequence). The CDR3 totals 13 residues. The V and J ends lost 0 bases and 6 bases respectively, with 8 bases between them. The CDR3 here is CASSLGSYDTQYF. For the CDR3, the DNA is TGTGCCAGCAGCTTGGGGAGTTACGATACGCAGTATTTT.